The source of this T cell receptor beta chain is a study of cytomegalovirus exposure and HLA in healthy donors. From germline, CDR1 is KGHSH and CDR2 LQKENI. CDR3 size: 14 residues. The V gene lost 2 bases and the J gene lost 1 base, with 8 bases spanning the gap. In the PCR, 60 Vbeta and 13 Jbeta primers were used. Sequencing was performed with immunoSEQ multiplex PCR; in TCRdb, only in-frame clones are kept and a portion is missing. The table shows about 110,000 clones, with 82% occurring only once. This sequence joins TRBV18 and TRBJ1-1; a weak D match, TRBD1 (5 bases). What was sequenced was PBMCs. The source is a man aged 25 to 40 in good health and CMV-seropositive. CDR3 DNA: TGTGCCAGCTCACCAGACAGCGCGAACACTGAAGCTTTCTTT. It codes for CASSPDSANTEAFF.